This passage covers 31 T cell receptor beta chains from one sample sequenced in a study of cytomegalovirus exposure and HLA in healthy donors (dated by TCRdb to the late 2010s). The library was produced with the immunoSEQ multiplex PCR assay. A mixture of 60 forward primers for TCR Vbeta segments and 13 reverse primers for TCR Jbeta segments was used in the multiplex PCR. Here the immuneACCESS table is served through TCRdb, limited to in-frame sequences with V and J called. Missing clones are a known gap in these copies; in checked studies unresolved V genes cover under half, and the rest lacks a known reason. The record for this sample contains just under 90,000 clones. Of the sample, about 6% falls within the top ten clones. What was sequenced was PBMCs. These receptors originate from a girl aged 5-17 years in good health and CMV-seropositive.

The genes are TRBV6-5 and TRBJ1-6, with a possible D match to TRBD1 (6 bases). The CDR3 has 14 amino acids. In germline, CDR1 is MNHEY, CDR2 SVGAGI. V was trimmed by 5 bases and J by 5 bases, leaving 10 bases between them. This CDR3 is CASSLGDNNSPLHF. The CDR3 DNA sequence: TGTGCCAGCAGTCTCGGGGACAATAATTCACCCCTCCACTTT.

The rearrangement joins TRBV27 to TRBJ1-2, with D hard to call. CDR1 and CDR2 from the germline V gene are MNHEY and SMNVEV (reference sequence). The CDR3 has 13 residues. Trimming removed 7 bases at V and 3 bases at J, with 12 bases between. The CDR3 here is CASKKAGYYGYTF. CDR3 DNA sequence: TGTGCCAGCAAAAAGGCGGGGTACTATGGCTACACCTTC.

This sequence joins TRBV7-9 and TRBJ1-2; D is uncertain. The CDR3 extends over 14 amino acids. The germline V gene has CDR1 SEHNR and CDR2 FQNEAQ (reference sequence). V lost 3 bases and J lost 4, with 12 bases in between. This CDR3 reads CASSFGGSAYGYTF. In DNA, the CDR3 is TGTGCCAGCAGCTTTGGCGGTTCTGCCTATGGCTACACCTTC.

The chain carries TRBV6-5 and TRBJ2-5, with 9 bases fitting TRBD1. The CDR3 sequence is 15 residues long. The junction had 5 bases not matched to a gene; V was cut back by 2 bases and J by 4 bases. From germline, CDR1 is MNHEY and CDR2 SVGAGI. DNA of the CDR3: TGTGCCAGCAGTTACCAAACAGGGGGCGGAGAGACCCAGTACTTC. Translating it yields CASSYQTGGGETQYF.

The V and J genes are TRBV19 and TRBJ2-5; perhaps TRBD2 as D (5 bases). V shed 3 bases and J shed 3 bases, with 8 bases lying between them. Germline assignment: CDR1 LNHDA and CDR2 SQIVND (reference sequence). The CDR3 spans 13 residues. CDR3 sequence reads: CASSMREKETQYF. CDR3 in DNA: TGTGCCAGTAGTATGAGGGAGAAAGAGACCCAGTACTTC.

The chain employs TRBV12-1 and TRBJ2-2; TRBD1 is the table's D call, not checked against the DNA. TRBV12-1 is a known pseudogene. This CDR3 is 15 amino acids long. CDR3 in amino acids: CASRSDRGRTGELFF. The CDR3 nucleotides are TGTGCCAGCAGGTCGGACAGGGGGAGGACCGGGGAGCTGTTTTTT.

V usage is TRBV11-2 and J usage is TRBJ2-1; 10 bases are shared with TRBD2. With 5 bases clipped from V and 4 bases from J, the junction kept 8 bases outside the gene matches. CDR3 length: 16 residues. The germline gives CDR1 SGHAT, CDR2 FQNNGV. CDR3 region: CASSHQGAGGYNEQFF. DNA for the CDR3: TGTGCCAGCAGCCACCAGGGAGCGGGGGGGTACAATGAGCAGTTCTTC. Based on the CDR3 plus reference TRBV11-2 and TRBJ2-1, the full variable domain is EAGVAQSPRYKIIEKRQSVAFWCNPISGHATLYWYQQILGQGPKLLIQFQNNGVVDDSQLPKDRFSAERLKGVDSTLKIQPAKLEDSAVYLCASSHQGAGGYNEQFFGPGTRLTVL.

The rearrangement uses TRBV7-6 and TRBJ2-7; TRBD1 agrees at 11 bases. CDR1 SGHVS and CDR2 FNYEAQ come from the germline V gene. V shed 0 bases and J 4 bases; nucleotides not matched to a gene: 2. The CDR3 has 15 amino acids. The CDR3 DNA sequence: TGTGCCAGCAGCTTAGCGGGACAGGGGGAGTACGAGCAGTACTTC. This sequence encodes CASSLAGQGEYEQYF. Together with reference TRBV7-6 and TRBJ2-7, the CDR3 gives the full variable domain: GAGVSQSPRYKVTKRGQDVALRCDPISGHVSLYWYRQALGQGPEFLTYFNYEAQQDKSGLPNDRFSAERPEGSISTLTIQRTEQRDSAMYRCASSLAGQGEYEQYFGPGTRLTVT.

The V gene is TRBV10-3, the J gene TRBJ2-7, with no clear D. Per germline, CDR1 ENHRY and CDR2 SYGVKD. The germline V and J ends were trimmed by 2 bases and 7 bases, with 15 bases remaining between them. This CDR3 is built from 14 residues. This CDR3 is CAISEDTPGAEQYF. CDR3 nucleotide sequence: TGTGCCATCAGTGAGGACACCCCCGGCGCGGAGCAGTACTTC.

DNA of the CDR3: TGTGCCAGCAGCTACCCGGGACATCCCTACGAGCAGTACTTC. It specifies CASSYPGHPYEQYF. The V call is TRBV6-6, the J call TRBJ2-7; D might be TRBD1 (6 bases). Germline assignment: CDR1 MNHNY and CDR2 SVGAGI (reference sequence). V was pared by 6 bases and J by 2 bases, with 14 bases between. The CDR3 covers 14 residues.

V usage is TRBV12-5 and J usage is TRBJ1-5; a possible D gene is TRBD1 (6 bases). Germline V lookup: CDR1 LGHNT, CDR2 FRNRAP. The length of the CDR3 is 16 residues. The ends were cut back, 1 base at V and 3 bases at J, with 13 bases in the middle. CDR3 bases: TGTGCTAGTGGTTTGGCCGGACAGCCCCACAATCAGCCCCAGCATTTT. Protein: CASGLAGQPHNQPQHF.

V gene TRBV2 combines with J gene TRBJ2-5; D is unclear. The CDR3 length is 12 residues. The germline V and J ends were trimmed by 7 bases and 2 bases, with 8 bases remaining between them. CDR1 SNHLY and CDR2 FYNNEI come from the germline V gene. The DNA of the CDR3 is TGTGCCAGCAAAGCTCCTCAAGAGACCCAGTACTTC. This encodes CASKAPQETQYF.

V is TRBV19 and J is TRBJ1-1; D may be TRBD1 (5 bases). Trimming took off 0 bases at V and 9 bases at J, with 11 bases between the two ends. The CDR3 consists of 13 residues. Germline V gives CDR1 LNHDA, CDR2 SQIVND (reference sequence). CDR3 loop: CASSIDLRAKAFF. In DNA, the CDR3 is TGTGCCAGTAGTATAGATCTCAGGGCTAAAGCTTTCTTT.

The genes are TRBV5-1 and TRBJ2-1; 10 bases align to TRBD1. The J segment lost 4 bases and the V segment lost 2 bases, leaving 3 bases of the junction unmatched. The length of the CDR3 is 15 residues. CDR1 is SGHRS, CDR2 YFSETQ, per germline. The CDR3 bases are TGCGCCAGCAGCTTCAGACAGGGGGCGTACAATGAGCAGTTCTTC. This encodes CASSFRQGAYNEQFF.

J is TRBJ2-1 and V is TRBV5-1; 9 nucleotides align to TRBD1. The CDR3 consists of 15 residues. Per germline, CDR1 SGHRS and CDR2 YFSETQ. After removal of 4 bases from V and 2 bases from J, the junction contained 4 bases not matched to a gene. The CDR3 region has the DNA TGCGCCAGCAGCCTGACAGGGGGAACCTACAATGAGCAGTTCTTC. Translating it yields CASSLTGGTYNEQFF.

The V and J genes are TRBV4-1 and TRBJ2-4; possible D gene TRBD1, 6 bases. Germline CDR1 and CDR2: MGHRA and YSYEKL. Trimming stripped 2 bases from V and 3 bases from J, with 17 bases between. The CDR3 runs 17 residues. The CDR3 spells CASSQITGQVNKNIQYF. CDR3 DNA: TGCGCCAGCAGCCAAATCACAGGGCAAGTCAACAAAAACATTCAGTACTTC.

The CDR3 sequence is CASSPSGGMTGSPETQYF. The CDR3, as DNA: TGTGCCAGCAGCCCCTCCGGCGGTATGACAGGGAGCCCGGAGACCCAGTACTTC. The gene calls are TRBV7-9 and TRBJ2-5; 7 bases align to TRBD1. CDR1 SEHNR and CDR2 FQNEAQ come from the germline V gene (reference sequence). There are 18 residues in the CDR3. J lost 5 bases, V lost 5 bases, and 20 bases had no gene match. The variable domain in full, completed from reference TRBV7-9 and TRBJ2-5, reads DTGVSQNPRHKITKRGQNVTFRCDPISEHNRLYWYRQTLGQGPEFLTYFQNEAQLEKSRLLSDRFSAERPKGSFSTLEIQRTEQGDSAMYLCASSPSGGMTGSPETQYFGPGTRLLVL.

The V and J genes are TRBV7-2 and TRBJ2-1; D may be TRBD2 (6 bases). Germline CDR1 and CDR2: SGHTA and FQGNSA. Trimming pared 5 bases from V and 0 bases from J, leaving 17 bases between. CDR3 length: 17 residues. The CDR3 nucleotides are TGTGCCAGCAGCCCAGAAGTGGGACTCTCCTCCTACAATGAGCAGTTCTTC. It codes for CASSPEVGLSSYNEQFF.

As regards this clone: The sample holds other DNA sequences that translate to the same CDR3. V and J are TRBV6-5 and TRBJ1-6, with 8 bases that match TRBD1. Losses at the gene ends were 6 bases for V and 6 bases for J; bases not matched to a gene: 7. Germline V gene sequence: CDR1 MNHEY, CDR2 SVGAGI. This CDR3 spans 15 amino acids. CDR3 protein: CASRDREGLNSPLHF. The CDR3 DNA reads TGTGCCAGCAGGGACAGGGAGGGCCTTAATTCACCCCTCCACTTT.

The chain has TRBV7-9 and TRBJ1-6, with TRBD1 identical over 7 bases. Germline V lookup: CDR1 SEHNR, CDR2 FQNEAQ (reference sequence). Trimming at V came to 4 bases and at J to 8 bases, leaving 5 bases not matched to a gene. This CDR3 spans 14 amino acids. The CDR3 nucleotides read TGTGCCAGCAGCTCCCGACAGGGAGATTCACCCCTCCACTTT. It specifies CASSSRQGDSPLHF. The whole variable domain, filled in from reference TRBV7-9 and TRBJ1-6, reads DTGVSQNPRHKITKRGQNVTFRCDPISEHNRLYWYRQTLGQGPEFLTYFQNEAQLEKSRLLSDRFSAERPKGSFSTLEIQRTEQGDSAMYLCASSSRQGDSPLHFGNGTRLTVT.

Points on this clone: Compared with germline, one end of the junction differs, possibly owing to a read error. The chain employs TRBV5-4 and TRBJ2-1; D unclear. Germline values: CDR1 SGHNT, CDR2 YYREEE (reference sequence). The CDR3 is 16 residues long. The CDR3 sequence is CASSLTTTSSDNEQFF. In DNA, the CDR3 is TGTGCCAGCAGCTTGACTACCACAAGCTCCGACAATGAGCAGTTCTTC. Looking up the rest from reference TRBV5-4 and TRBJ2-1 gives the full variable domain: ETGVTQSPTHLIKTRGQQVTLRCSSQSGHNTVSWYQQALGQGPQFIFQYYREEENGRGNFPPRFSGLQFPNYSSELNVNALELDDSALYLCASSLTTTSSDNEQFFGPGTRLTVL.

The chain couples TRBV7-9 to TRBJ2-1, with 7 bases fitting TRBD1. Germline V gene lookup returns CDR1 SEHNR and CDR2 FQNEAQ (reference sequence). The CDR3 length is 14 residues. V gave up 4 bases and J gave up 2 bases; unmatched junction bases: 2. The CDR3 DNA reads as TGTGCCAGCAGCTCGCAGGGGGCCTACAATGAGCAGTTCTTC. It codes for CASSSQGAYNEQFF.

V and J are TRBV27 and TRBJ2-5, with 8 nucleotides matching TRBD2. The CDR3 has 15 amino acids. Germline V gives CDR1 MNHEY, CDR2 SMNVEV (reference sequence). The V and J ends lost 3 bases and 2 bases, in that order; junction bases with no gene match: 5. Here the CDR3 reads CASSLGGGRQETQYF. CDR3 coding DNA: TGTGCCAGCAGTTTGGGCGGGGGGCGGCAAGAGACCCAGTACTTC.

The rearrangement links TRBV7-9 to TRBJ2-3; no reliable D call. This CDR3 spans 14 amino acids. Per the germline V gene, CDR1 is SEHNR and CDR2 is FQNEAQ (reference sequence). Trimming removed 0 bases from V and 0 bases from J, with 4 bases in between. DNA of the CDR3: TGTGCCAGCAGCTTAGCTCTGAGCACAGATACGCAGTATTTT. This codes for CASSLALSTDTQYF. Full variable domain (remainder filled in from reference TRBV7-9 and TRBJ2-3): DTGVSQNPRHKITKRGQNVTFRCDPISEHNRLYWYRQTLGQGPEFLTYFQNEAQLEKSRLLSDRFSAERPKGSFSTLEIQRTEQGDSAMYLCASSLALSTDTQYFGPGTRLTVL.

CDR3 DNA: TGCGCCAGCAGGCGGGTGCTCACAACTAATGAAAAACTGTTTTTT. This sequence encodes CASRRVLTTNEKLFF. The chain employs TRBV5-1 and TRBJ1-4; D ambiguous. Trimming stripped 5 bases from V and 0 bases from J, with 11 bases between. The germline gives CDR1 SGHRS, CDR2 YFSETQ. The length of the CDR3 is 15 residues. Combining the CDR3 with reference TRBV5-1 and TRBJ1-4 gives the whole variable domain KAGVTQTPRYLIKTRGQQVTLSCSPISGHRSVSWYQQTPGQGLQFLFEYFSETQRNKGNFPGRFSGRQFSNSRSEMNVSTLELGDSALYLCASRRVLTTNEKLFFGSGTQLSVL.

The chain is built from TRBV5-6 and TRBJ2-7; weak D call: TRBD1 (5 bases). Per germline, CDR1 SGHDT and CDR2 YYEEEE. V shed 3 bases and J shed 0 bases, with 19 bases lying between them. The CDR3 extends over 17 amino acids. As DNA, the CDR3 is TGTGCCAGCAGCTCAGCATTTCAGGGTTATGCCTCCTACGAGCAGTACTTC. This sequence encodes CASSSAFQGYASYEQYF. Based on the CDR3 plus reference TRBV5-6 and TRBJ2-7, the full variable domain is DAGVTQSPTHLIKTRGQQVTLRCSPKSGHDTVSWYQQALGQGPQFIFQYYEEEERQRGNFPDRFSGHQFPNYSSELNVNALLLGDSALYLCASSSAFQGYASYEQYFGPGTRLTVT.

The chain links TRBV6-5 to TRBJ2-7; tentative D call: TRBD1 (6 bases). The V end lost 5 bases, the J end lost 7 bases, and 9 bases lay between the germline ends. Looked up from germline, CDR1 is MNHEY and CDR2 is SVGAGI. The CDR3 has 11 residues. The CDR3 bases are TGTGCCAGCAGTAATGGACAGGAGCAGTACGTC. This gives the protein CASSNGQEQYV.

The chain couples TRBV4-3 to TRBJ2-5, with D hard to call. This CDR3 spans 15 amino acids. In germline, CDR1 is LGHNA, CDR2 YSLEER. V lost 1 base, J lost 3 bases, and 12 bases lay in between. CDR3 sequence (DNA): TGCGCCAGCAGCCAAGGAATCACTATGGAAGAGACCCAGTACTTC. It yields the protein CASSQGITMEETQYF.

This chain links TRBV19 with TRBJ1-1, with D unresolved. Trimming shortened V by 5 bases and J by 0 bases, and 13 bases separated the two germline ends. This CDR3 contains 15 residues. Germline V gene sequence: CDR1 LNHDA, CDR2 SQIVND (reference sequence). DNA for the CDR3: TGTGCCAGTAGTTATTCCGGGGTTATGAACACTGAAGCTTTCTTT. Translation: CASSYSGVMNTEAFF. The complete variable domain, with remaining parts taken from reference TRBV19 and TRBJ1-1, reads DGGITQSPKYLFRKEGQNVTLSCEQNLNHDAMYWYRQDPGQGLRLIYYSQIVNDFQKGDIAEGYSVSREKKESFPLTVTSAQKNPTAFYLCASSYSGVMNTEAFFGQGTRLTVV.

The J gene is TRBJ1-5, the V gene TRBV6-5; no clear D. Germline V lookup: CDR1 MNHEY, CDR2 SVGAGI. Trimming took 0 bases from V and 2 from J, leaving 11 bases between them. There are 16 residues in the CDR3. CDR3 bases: TGTGCCAGCAGTTACTCGTATCCTGAGCGCAATCAGCCCCAGCATTTT. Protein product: CASSYSYPERNQPQHF.

The CDR3 nucleotides read TGTGCCAGCAGCCTCAGGGGGGCGGATCAGCCCCAGCATTTT. Translating gives CASSLRGADQPQHF. V usage is TRBV27 and J usage is TRBJ1-5; 7 bases line up with TRBD1. Germline V gives CDR1 MNHEY, CDR2 SMNVEV (reference sequence). The CDR3 sequence is 14 residues long. With 6 bases clipped from V and 5 bases from J, the junction kept 7 bases outside the gene matches.